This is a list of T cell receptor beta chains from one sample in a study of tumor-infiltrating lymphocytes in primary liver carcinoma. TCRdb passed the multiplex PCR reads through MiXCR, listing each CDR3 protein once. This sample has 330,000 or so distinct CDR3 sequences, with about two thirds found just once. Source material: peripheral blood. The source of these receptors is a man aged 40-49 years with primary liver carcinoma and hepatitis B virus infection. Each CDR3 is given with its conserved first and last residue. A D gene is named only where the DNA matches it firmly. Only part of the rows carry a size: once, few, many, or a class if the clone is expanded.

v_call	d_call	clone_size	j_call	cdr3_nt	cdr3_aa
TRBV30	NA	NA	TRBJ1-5	TGTGCCTGGACAGTCAAGGGGGATCAGCCCCAGCATTTT	CAWTVKGDQPQHF
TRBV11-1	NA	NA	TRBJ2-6	TGTGCCAGCAGCTCCGCGTACTCTGGGGCCAACGTCCGGGCTTTC	CASSSAYSGANVRAF
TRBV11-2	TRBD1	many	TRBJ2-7	TGTGCCAGCAGCGTAGGGACAGGGCACGAGCAGTACTTC	CASSVGTGHEQYF
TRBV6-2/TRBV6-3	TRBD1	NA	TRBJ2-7	TGTGCCAGCAGGGATCAGGGACAGGGCTCCTACGAGCAGTACTTC	CASRDQGQGSYEQYF
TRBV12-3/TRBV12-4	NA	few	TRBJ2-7	TGTACCAGCAGTTTGAGCTACGAGCAGTACTTC	CTSSLSYEQYF
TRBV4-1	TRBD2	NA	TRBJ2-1	TGCACTAGCAACCAAGGCCTAGCGGAGTACAATGAGCAGTTCTTC	CTSNQGLAEYNEQFF
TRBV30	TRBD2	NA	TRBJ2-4	TGTGCCTGGAGTGGGACTAGCGGGAGTGTCGGCAGAAACATTCAGTACTTC	CAWSGTSGSVGRNIQYF
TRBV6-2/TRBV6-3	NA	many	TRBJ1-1	TGTGCCAGCAGTCTCCTATGGAACACTGAAGCTTTCTTT	CASSLLWNTEAFF
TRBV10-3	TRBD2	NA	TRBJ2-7	TGTGCCATCACTCCGGCTAGCGGGAGCTCCTACGAGCAGTACTTC	CAITPASGSSYEQYF
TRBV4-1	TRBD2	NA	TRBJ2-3	TGCGTCAGCATCCAAGGACTAGCCGAAGATACGCAGTATTTT	CVSIQGLAEDTQYF
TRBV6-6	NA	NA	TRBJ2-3	TGTGGCAGCAGTTCCCCGCAAGGGGGCACAGATACGCAGTATTTT	CGSSSPQGGTDTQYF
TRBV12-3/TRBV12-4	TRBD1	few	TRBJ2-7	TGTGCCAGCAGGCCCGGGACAGGGAATGGCGAGCAGCACTTC	CASRPGTGNGEQHF
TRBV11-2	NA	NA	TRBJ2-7	TGTGTCAGCAGCCGACCCCCTGGCTTTAAGCAGTACTTC	CVSSRPPGFKQYF
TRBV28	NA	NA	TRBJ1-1	TGTGCCAGCAGTTTTATAACGTACACTGAAGCTTTCTTT	CASSFITYTEAFF
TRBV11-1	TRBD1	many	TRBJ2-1	TGTGCCAGCAGCTTATTTATCGGGTCAGGGGGCCGTGCGGACAATGAGCAGTTCTTC	CASSLFIGSGGRADNEQFF
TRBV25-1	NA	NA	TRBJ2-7	TGTGCCAGCAGTGTCAGGGGCTACGAGCAGTACTTC	CASSVRGYEQYF
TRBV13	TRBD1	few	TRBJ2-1	TGTGCCAGCAGCGCCTACCGGGACAGAAGTTACAATGAGCAGTTCTTC	CASSAYRDRSYNEQFF
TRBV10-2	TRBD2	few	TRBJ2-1	TGCGCCAGCAGTGACCCGGGACTAGCGGCGAGCTCCTACAATGAGCAGTTCTTC	CASSDPGLAASSYNEQFF
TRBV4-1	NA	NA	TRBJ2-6	TGCGCCAGCAGCCGCAGCCGGGACAAGGAAAGCTCTGGGGCCAACGTCCTGACTTTC	CASSRSRDKESSGANVLTF
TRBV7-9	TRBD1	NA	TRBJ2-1	TGTGCCAGCAGCCCGAGGACAGGGGGAACAAGGGTTTACAATGAGCAGTTCTTC	CASSPRTGGTRVYNEQFF
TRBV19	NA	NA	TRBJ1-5	TGTGCCAGCCGACAGGCTCGGGGTCAGCCCCAGCATTTT	CASRQARGQPQHF
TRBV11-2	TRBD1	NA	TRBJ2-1	TGTGCCAGCAGCTCGAACCGGGACAGGGTTTACAATGAGCGGTTCTTC	CASSSNRDRVYNERFF
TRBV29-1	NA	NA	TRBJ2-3	TGCACCGTCGAGATTGGTAGCTTCACGCAGTATTTT	CTVEIGSFTQYF
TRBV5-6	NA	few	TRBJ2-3	TGTGCCAGCGGGCGGGCTACGCAGTATTTT	CASGRATQYF
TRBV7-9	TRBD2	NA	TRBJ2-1	TGTGCCAGCAGCTTGCACGCATTCGGACTAGCGGGAGGGAAGGATAAGCAGTTCTTC	CASSLHAFGLAGGKDKQFF
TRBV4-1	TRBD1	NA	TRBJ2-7	TGCGCCAGCATCCAGCAGGGACAGGGATACGAGCAGTACTTC	CASIQQGQGYEQYF
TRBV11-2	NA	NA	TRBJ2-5	TGTGCCAGCAGCTTAGGTGTGGAGACCTGGTACTTC	CASSLGVETWYF
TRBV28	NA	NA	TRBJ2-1	TGTGCCAGAACCACCGAGGGGTACAATGAGCAGTTCTTC	CARTTEGYNEQFF
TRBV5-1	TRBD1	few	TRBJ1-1	TGCGCCAGCAGTTCCGGGACAGGGTTTTTCGCTGAAGCTTTCTTT	CASSSGTGFFAEAFF
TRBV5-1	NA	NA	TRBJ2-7	TGCGACAGCAGCTTGGACGGGAACATTCCCTACGAGCAGTACTTC	CDSSLDGNIPYEQYF
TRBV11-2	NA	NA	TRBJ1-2	TGTGCCGGCAGCCCCGGGCAAGAGGGCTACACCTTC	CAGSPGQEGYTF
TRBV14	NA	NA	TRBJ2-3	TGTGCCAACAGCGTGTTTCACACAGATACGCAGTATTTT	CANSVFHTDTQYF
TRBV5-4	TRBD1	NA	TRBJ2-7	TGTGCCAGCAGCATGACAGGGGACGAGCAGTACTTC	CASSMTGDEQYF
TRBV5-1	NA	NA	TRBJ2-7	TGCGCCAGCAGCCCTACCCCAAGCTCCTACGAGCAGTACTTC	CASSPTPSSYEQYF
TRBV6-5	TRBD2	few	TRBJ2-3	TGTGCCAGCAGTTATGATCTAGCGGGAGGACACACAGATACGCAGTATTTT	CASSYDLAGGHTDTQYF
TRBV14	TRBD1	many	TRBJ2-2	TGTGCCAGCAGCCAAGACGGGACAGGGGCCGGGGAGCTGTTTTTT	CASSQDGTGAGELFF
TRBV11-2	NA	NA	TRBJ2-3	TGTGCCAGCAGCGAAACATGGGCAATTAGCACAGATACGCAGTATTTT	CASSETWAISTDTQYF
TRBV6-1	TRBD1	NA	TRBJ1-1	TGTGCCAGCAGTGAAGCCATTTTCCCTCGGCAGGGGGCGAGGACTGAAGCTTTCTTT	CASSEAIFPRQGARTEAFF
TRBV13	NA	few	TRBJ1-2	TGTGCCAGCAGCCCGGTGGAGGGGTTGGACTATGGCTACACCTTC	CASSPVEGLDYGYTF
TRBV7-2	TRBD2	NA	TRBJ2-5	TGTGCCAGCAGCTTAGGACTAGCGGGACAAGAGACCCAGTACTTC	CASSLGLAGQETQYF
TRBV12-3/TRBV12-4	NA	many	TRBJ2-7	TGTGCCAGCAGTTTGTTCAGGGGCAGGTACGAGCAGTACTTC	CASSLFRGRYEQYF
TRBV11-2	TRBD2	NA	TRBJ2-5	TGTGCCAGCAGCCAAACTCCTGGCGGGGGGAAAGTGATTCAGTACTTC	CASSQTPGGGKVIQYF
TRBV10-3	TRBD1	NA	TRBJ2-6	TGTGCCATCAGTGAGGGGACAGTATCTGGGGCCAACTTCCTGACTTTC	CAISEGTVSGANFLTF
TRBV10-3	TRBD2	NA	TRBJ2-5	TGTGCCATCAGCCCGGGACTAGCGGGTGGAGTGACCCAGTACTTC	CAISPGLAGGVTQYF
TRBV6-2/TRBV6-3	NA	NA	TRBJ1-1	TGTGCCAGCGACTACGACACTGAAGCTTTCTTT	CASDYDTEAFF
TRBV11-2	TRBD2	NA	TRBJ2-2	TGTGCCAGCAGCACCGGACTAGCGTCCACCGGGGAGCTGTTTTTT	CASSTGLASTGELFF